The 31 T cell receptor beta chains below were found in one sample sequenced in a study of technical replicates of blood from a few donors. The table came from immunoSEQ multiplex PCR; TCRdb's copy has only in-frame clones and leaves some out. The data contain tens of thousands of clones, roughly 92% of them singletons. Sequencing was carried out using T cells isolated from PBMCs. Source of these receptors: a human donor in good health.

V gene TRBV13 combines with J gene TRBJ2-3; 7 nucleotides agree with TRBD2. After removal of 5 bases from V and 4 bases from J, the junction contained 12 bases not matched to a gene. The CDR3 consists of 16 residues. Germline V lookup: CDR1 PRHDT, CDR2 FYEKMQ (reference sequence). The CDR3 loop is CASSIRPGGHADTQYF. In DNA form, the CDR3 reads TGTGCCAGCAGCATTCGACCGGGGGGTCATGCAGATACGCAGTATTTT.

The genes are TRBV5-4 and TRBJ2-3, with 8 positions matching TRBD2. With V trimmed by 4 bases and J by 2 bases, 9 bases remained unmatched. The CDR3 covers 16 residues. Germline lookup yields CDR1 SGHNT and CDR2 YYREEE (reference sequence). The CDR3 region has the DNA TGTGCCAGCAGCCTCCCGGGACTAGTGGCCACAGATACGCAGTATTTT. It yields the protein CASSLPGLVATDTQYF. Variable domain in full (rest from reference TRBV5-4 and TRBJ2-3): ETGVTQSPTHLIKTRGQQVTLRCSSQSGHNTVSWYQQALGQGPQFIFQYYREEENGRGNFPPRFSGLQFPNYSSELNVNALELDDSALYLCASSLPGLVATDTQYFGPGTRLTVL.

Here the CDR3 reads CASSDSKLEAFF. For the CDR3, the DNA is TGCGCCAGCAGTGATTCCAAACTTGAAGCTTTCTTT. This chain joins TRBV10-2 and TRBJ1-1; no reliable D call. Trimming cost V 3 bases and J 7 bases, with 9 bases left between them. The CDR3 consists of 12 residues. Per the germline V gene, CDR1 is WSHSY and CDR2 is SAAADI.

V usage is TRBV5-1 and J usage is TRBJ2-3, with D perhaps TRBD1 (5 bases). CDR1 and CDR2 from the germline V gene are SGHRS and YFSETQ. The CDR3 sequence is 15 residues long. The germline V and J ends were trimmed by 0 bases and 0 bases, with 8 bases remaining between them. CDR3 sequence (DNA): TGCGCCAGCAGCTTGGATGGACATAGCACAGATACGCAGTATTTT. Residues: CASSLDGHSTDTQYF.

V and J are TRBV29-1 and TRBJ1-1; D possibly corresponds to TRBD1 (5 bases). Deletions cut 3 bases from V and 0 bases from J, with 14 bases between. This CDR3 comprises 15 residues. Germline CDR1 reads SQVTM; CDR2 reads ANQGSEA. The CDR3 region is CSVDGGDHMNTEAFF. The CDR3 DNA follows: TGCAGCGTTGACGGGGGGGACCACATGAACACTGAAGCTTTCTTT.

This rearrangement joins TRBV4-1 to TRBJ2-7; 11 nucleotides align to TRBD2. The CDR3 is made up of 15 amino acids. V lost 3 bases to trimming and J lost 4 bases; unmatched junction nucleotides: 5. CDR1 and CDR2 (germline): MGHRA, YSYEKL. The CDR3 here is CASSHTSGRVYEQYF. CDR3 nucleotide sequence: TGCGCCAGCAGCCACACTAGCGGGAGAGTATACGAGCAGTACTTC.

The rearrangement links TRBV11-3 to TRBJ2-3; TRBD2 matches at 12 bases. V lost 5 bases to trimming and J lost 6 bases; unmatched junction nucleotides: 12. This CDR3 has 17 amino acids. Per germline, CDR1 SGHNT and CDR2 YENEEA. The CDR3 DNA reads TGTGCCAGCAGCGTTCCATACCTAGCGGGAGGGCTTGATACGCAGTATTTT. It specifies CASSVPYLAGGLDTQYF. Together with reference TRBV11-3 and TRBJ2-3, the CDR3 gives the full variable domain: EAGVVQSPRYKIIEKKQPVAFWCNPISGHNTLYWYLQNLGQGPELLIRYENEEAVDDSQLPKDRFSAERLKGVDSTLKIQPAELGDSAVYLCASSVPYLAGGLDTQYFGPGTRLTVL.

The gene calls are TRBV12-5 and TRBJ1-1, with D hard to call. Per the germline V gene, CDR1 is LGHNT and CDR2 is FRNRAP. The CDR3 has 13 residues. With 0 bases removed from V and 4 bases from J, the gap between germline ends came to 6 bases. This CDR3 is CASGLVRSTEAFF. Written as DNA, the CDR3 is TGTGCTAGTGGTTTGGTAAGGAGCACTGAAGCTTTCTTT. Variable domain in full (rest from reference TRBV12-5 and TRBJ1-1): DARVTQTPRHKVTEMGQEVTMRCQPILGHNTVFWYRQTMMQGLELLAYFRNRAPLDDSGMPKDRFSAEMPDATLATLKIQPSEPRDSAVYFCASGLVRSTEAFFGQGTRLTVV.

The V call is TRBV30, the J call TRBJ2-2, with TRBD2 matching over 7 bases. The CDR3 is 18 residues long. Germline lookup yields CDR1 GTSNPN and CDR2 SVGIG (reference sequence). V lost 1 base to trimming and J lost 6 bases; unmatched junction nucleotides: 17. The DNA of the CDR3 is TGTGCCTGGAGTGGGGAGCTTCAGACGGGACTACCCGCCGGGGAGCTGTTTTTT. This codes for CAWSGELQTGLPAGELFF.

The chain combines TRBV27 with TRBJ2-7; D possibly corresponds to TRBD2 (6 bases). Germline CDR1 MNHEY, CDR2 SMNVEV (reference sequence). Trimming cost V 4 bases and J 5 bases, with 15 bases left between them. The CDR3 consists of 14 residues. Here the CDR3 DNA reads TGTGCCAGCAGTTCATCTAGCGTAACCCACGAGCAGTACTTC. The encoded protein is CASSSSSVTHEQYF.

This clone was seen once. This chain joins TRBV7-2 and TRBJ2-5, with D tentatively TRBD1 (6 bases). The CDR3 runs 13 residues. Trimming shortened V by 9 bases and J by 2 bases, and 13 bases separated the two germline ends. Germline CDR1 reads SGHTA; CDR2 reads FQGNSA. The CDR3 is CASGQLNQETQYF. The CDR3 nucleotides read TGTGCCAGTGGACAGCTTAATCAAGAGACCCAGTACTTC.

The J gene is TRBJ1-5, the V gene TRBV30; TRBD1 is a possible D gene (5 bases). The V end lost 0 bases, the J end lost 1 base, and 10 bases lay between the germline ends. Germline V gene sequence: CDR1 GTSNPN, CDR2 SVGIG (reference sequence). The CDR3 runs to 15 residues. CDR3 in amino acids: CAWSVAGLSNQPQHF. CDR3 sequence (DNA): TGTGCCTGGAGTGTAGCAGGGCTCAGCAATCAGCCCCAGCATTTT.

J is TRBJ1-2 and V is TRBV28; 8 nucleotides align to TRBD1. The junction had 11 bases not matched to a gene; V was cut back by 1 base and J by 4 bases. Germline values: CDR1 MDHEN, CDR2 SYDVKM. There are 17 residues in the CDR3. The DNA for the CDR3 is TGTGCCAGCAGTTTATTTCTTCAGGGGGCGGAAGCCTATGGCTACACCTTC. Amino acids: CASSLFLQGAEAYGYTF.

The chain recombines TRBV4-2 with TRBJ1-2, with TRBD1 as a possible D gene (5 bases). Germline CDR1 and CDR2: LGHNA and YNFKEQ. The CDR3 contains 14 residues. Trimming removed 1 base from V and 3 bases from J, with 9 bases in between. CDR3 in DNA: TGTGCCAGCAGCCAAGCGGACAACTACTATGGCTACACCTTC. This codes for CASSQADNYYGYTF.

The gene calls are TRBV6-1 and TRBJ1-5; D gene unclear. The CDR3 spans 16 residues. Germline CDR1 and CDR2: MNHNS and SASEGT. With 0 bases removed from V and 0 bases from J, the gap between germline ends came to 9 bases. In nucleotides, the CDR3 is TGTGCCAGCAGTGAAGCGCGAGGCTATAGCAATCAGCCCCAGCATTTT. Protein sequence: CASSEARGYSNQPQHF.

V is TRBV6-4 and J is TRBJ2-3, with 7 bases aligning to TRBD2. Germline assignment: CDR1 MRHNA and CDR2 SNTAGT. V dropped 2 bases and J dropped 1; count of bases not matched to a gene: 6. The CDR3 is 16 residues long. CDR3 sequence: CASSDGPSGGTDTQYF. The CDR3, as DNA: TGTGCCAGCAGTGACGGGCCTAGCGGCGGCACAGATACGCAGTATTTT.

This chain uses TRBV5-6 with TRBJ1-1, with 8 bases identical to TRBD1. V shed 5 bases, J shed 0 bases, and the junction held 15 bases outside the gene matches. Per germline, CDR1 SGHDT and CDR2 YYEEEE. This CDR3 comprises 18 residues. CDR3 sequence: CASRNSRSRGLMNTEAFF. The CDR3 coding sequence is TGTGCCAGCAGAAACTCGCGTTCCAGGGGGCTTATGAACACTGAAGCTTTCTTT.

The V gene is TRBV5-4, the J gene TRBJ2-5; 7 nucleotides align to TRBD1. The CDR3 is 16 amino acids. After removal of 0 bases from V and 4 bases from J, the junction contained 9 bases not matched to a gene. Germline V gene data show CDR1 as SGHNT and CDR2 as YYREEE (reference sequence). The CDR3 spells CASSLGITGERETQYF. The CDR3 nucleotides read TGTGCCAGCAGCTTGGGGATAACAGGGGAGAGAGAGACCCAGTACTTC.

The CDR3 protein is CSVVRTGDNTIYF. CDR3 DNA: TGCAGCGTTGTCAGAACAGGGGATAACACCATATATTTT. V gene TRBV29-1 combines with J gene TRBJ1-3, with 7 bases matching TRBD1. The CDR3 sequence is 13 residues long. Trimming removed 4 bases from V and 7 bases from J; junction bases left unmatched: 7. CDR1 is SQVTM, CDR2 ANQGSEA, per germline.

DNA of the CDR3: TGTGCCAGCAGCCAAACTAGCGGGAGACTGGGAGAGCAGTACTTC. Residues: CASSQTSGRLGEQYF. The chain recombines TRBV14 with TRBJ2-7, with 11 bases identical to TRBD2. V gave up 2 bases and J gave up 7 bases; unmatched junction bases: 7. The CDR3 spans 15 residues. Per germline, CDR1 SGHDN and CDR2 FVKESK.

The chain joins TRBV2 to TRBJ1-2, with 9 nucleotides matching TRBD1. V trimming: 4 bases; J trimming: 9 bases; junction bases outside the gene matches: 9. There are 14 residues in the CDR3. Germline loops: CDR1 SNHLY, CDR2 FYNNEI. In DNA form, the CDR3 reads TGTGCCAGCAGTGTAAGTGGGACAGGGCTAAGCTACACCTTC. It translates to CASSVSGTGLSYTF.

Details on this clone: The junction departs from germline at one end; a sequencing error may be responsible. For the CDR3, the DNA is TGTGCCAGCAGCTTGAGATCGGGAGCGAATACCGGGGAGCTGTTTTTT. Encoded protein: CASSLRSGANTGELFF. This chain links TRBV5-6 with TRBJ2-2; D perhaps matches TRBD2 (6 bases). Germline CDR1 is SGHDT and CDR2 is YYEEEE. The CDR3 loop spans 16 amino acids.

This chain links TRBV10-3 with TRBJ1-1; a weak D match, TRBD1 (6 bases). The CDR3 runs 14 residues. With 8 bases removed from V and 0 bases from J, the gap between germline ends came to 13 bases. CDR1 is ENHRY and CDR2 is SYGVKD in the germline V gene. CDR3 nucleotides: TGTGCCATCTCGCGACAGGCTATGAACACTGAAGCTTTCTTT. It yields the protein CAISRQAMNTEAFF.

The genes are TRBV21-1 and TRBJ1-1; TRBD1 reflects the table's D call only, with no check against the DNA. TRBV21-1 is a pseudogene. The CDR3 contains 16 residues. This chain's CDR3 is CASSFRKGAKGTEAFF. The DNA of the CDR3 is TGTGCCAGCAGCTTCCGAAAGGGGGCGAAGGGCACTGAAGCTTTCTTT.

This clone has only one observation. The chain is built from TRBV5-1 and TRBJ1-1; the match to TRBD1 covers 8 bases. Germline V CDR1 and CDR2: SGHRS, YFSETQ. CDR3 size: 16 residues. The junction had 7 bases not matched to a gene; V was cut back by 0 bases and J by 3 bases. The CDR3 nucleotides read TGCGCCAGCAGCTTGGACGCCGGGACAGGCCACACTGAAGCTTTCTTT. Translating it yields CASSLDAGTGHTEAFF.

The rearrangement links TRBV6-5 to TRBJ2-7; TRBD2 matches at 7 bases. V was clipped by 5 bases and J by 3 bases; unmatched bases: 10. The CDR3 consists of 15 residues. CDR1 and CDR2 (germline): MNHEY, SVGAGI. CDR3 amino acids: CASSQVRGRNYEQYF. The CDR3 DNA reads TGTGCCAGCAGTCAGGTCCGCGGGAGAAACTACGAGCAGTACTTC.

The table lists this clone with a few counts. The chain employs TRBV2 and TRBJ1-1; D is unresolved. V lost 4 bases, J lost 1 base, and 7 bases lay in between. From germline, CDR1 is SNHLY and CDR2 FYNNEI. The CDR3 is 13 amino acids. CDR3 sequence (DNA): TGTGCCAGCAGTGGTGACTGGAACACTGAAGCTTTCTTT. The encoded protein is CASSGDWNTEAFF.

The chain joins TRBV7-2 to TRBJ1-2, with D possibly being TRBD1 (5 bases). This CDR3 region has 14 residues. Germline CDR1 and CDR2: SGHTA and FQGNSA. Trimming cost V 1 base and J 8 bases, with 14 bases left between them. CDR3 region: CASSLVSGEGGYTF. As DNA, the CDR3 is TGTGCCAGCAGCTTAGTCTCGGGGGAGGGCGGCTACACCTTC.

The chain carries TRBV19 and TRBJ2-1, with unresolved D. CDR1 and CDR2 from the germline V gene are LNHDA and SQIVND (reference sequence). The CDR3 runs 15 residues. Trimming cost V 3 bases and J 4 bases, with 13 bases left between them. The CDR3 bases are TGTGCCAGTAGTATCTCCGCCAGCGAGTACAATGAGCAGTTCTTC. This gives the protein CASSISASEYNEQFF.

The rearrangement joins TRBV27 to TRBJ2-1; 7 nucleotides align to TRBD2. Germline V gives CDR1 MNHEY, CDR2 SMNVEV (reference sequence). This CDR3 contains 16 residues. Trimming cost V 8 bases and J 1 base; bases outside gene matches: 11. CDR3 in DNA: TGTGCCAGCTACCTATCTAGCGGCACGTCCTACAATGAGCAGTTCTTC. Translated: CASYLSSGTSYNEQFF.

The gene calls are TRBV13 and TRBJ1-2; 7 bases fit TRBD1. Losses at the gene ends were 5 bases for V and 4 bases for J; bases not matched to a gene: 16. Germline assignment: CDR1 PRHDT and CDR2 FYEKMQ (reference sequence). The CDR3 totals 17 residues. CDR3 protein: CASSPTTYRGNSYGYTF. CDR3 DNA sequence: TGTGCCAGCAGCCCCACAACGTACAGGGGTAATAGCTATGGCTACACCTTC.